This T cell receptor beta chain was found in a study of shared clonotypes between healthy human individuals. General study findings and limits: Larger estimated richness was generally recorded for naive subsets relative to memory subsets.

About this clone: Its antigen is unknown.

The CDR3 has 13 amino acids. Germline CDR1 reads SNHLY; CDR2 reads FYNNEI. Libraries were prepared by immunoSEQ multiplex PCR; TCRdb keeps only in-frame clonotypes and omits some of them. The sample gives some 2.4 million clones, over 85% of which show up once; 0.36% is in the top ten. The sample taken for sequencing was naive CD4+ T cells from PBMCs. Subset in this sample: CD45RA+ positively selected. This chain joins TRBV2 and TRBJ2-5, with 11 bases aligning to TRBD2. The DNA end favors TRBJ2-7, so the J call may be wrong. The sequence was obtained from a man between 18 and 29 years old in good health. Some clones in this sample may be carry-over from other donors' samples. The CDR3 sequence: CAIPTSGTNEQYF. The CDR3, as DNA: TGTGCCATCCCGACTAGCGGGACAAACGAGCAGTACTTC.